This T cell receptor (beta chain) derives from a study of Graves' ophthalmopathy and Graves' hyperthyroidism. Trimming removed 0 bases at V and 0 bases at J, with 7 bases between. Germline V gene sequence: CDR1 SGHRS, CDR2 YFSETQ. The CDR3 extends over 15 amino acids. At least ten counts were recorded for this clonotype. The authors amplified TCR beta CDR3 regions, and they did so from RNA transcripts for repertoire sequencing. The library came from an HTBI-primed first-round RT-PCR and a second-round multiplex PCR. In TCRdb, the multiplex PCR reads were re-called with MiXCR into one record per CDR3 protein. The sample shows about 180,000 distinct CDR3 sequences, over 35% of them seen only once.

The origin of this receptor is a woman aged 40 to 50 with Graves' ophthalmopathy. The V and J genes are TRBV5-1 and TRBJ1-3, with D uncertain. Sequenced sample: peripheral blood. The DNA for the CDR3 is TGCGCCAGCAGCTTGGGATTTGACTCTGGAAACACCATATATTTT. Translation gives CASSLGFDSGNTIYF.